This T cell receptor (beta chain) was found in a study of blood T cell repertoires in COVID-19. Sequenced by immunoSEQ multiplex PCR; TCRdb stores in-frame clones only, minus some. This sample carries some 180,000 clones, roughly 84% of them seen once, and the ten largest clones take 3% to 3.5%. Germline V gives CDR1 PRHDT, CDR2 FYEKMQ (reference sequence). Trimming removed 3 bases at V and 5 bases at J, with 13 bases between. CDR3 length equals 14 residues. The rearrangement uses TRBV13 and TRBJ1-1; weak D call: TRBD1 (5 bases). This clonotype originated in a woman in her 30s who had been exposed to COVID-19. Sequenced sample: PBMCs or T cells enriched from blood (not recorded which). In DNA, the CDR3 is TGTGCCAGCAGCTTTGCCAGGGCGTCTACTGAAGCTTTCTTT. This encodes CASSFARASTEAFF.